The 7 T cell receptor beta chains in this list originate from one sample, sequenced in a study of technical replicates of blood from four donors. TCRdb's table, derived via immunoSEQ multiplex PCR, lists solely in-frame clones and lacks some. The repertoire holds 65,000 to 85,000 clones, with about 92% as singletons. Sequencing input: T cells isolated from PBMCs. These receptors all stem from a human donor in good health.

The chain employs TRBV4-2 and TRBJ2-3; maybe TRBD1 (5 bases). This CDR3 comprises 16 residues. Looked up from germline, CDR1 is LGHNA and CDR2 is YNFKEQ. V was pared by 0 bases and J by 4 bases, with 14 bases between. The CDR3, as DNA: TGTGCCAGCAGCCAAGACTCCGGGCAAGGGGCAGATACGCAGTATTTT. Translation gives CASSQDSGQGADTQYF.

This chain links TRBV7-2 with TRBJ2-7, with 9 positions matching TRBD2. Germline values: CDR1 SGHTA, CDR2 FQGNSA. The CDR3 has 15 amino acids. J lost 6 bases, V lost 5 bases, and 11 bases had no gene match. CDR3 sequence (DNA): TGTGCCAGCAGCCCATTAGCGGGAGCTAGAGGCGAGCAGTACTTC. Translating it yields CASSPLAGARGEQYF.

This sequence joins TRBV6-5 and TRBJ2-1, with 12 bases fitting TRBD1. The trim removed 7 bases at V and 7 bases at J, leaving 8 bases unmatched. Germline V gene sequence: CDR1 MNHEY, CDR2 SVGAGI. The CDR3 is 15 residues long. In DNA form, the CDR3 reads TGTGCCAGCACCCCCGGGACAGGGGGCCGGAATGAGCAGTTCTTC. Its translation: CASTPGTGGRNEQFF.

J is TRBJ2-5 and V is TRBV10-2, with 8 bases lining up with TRBD2. The CDR3 covers 15 residues. Germline CDR1 WSHSY, CDR2 SAAADI. Trimming removed 8 bases from V and 5 bases from J; junction bases left unmatched: 13. Written as DNA, the CDR3 is TGCGCCAGCCGGGCGAGCGGGAGTGGTTGGGAGACCCAGTACTTC. Protein: CASRASGSGWETQYF.

The rearrangement joins TRBV6-4 to TRBJ2-7; D is undetermined. The ends were cut back, 8 bases at V and 6 bases at J, with 17 bases in the middle. Germline V lookup: CDR1 MRHNA, CDR2 SNTAGT. The CDR3 extends over 13 amino acids. The CDR3 spells CASSTKAKREQYF. The CDR3 DNA follows: TGTGCCAGCTCTACCAAAGCCAAACGCGAGCAGTACTTC.

The rearrangement uses TRBV27 and TRBJ2-7, with 7 bases that match TRBD1. The J segment lost 5 bases and the V segment lost 10 bases, leaving 5 bases of the junction unmatched. Germline CDR1 and CDR2: MNHEY and SMNVEV (reference sequence). The CDR3 length is 11 residues. Here the CDR3 DNA reads TGTGCCATCCGGACAGGCCACGAGCAGTACTTC. Protein: CAIRTGHEQYF.

The rearrangement uses TRBV30 and TRBJ2-1; 11 positions agree with TRBD2. Trimming removed 5 bases from V and 8 bases from J; junction bases left unmatched: 8. This CDR3 is 14 amino acids long. Germline CDR1 reads GTSNPN; CDR2 reads SVGIG (reference sequence). CDR3 loop: CAWETSGRRHEQFF. The CDR3 DNA reads TGTGCCTGGGAAACTAGCGGGAGAAGACATGAGCAGTTCTTC.